The T cell receptor (beta chain) described here comes from a study of T cell responses to AZD1222 COVID-19 vaccine. Study conclusions and caveats: Close to half of spike-specific TCRs reportedly recognize unmutated variant regions. Among those given AZD1222, only five to seven were seropositive at baseline. With two AZD1222 doses given, Spike-specific TCR breadth and depth both rose. Regions 160-218 and 743-854 dominated among vaccine-associated CD4 TCRs spanning spike.

As for this clone: Its antigen is currently unknown.

CDR3 length: 14 residues. Repertoires were generated with immunoSEQ multiplex PCR, while TCRdb's copy carries only in-frame clones and drops some. The sample holds approximately 110,000 clones, just under 90% seen once. The J gene is TRBJ2-7, the V gene TRBV21-1; TRBD2, the table's D call, was not compared with the DNA. TRBV21-1 corresponds to a pseudogene. The input for sequencing was peripheral blood, taken on day 0 of AZD1222 vaccination. The sequence was obtained from an adult in good health. CDR3 in amino acids: CASPGSVGSYEQYF. The CDR3, as DNA: TGTGCCAGCCCGGGGTCAGTCGGCTCCTACGAGCAGTACTTC.